This T cell receptor beta chain was captured in a study of OX40 agonist ivuxolimab in advanced cancers. Points from the study as a whole: Low normalized T-cell clonal expansion was also seen in some nonresponders. CD8+ T cells showed, on average, more clonal expansion than CD4+ cells.

The CDR3 extends over 13 amino acids. Germline V gives CDR1 SEHNR, CDR2 FQNEAQ (reference sequence). V was shortened by 1 base and J by 0 bases, with 3 bases between the two germline ends. In the case of this clone: Its specificity is not known.

This table comes from immunoSEQ multiplex PCR, and its TCRdb copy is limited to in-frame clones, with some not included. The sample shows approximately 99,000 clones, roughly 95% of them seen only once. The chain couples TRBV7-9 to TRBJ1-1, with no clear D. This material consisted of CD4+ or CD8+ T cells sorted from blood, taken in a trial of the OX40 agonist ivuxolimab. The TCR originated in an adult with an advanced solid tumor such as melanoma, head and neck, liver or kidney cancer. The CDR3 region is CASSLEMNTEAFF. CDR3 DNA: TGTGCCAGCAGCTTAGAGATGAACACTGAAGCTTTCTTT.